One and the same sample provided the 21 T cell receptor beta chains below, sequenced in a study of shared clonotypes between healthy human individuals. Repertoires were generated with immunoSEQ multiplex PCR, while TCRdb's copy carries only in-frame clones and drops some. The repertoire holds about 180,000 clones, approximately 95% seen once, with around 0.072% in the top ten. Input material: naive CD4+ T cells sorted from blood. Indicated subset: CD45RA+ positively selected. The receptor source for this set is a woman in her 30s in good health.

A few counts support this clone. V usage is TRBV5-1 and J usage is TRBJ2-7; 11 nucleotides agree with TRBD2. V trimming: 0 bases; J trimming: 3 bases; junction bases outside the gene matches: 5. The CDR3 sequence is 16 residues long. Per the germline V gene, CDR1 is SGHRS and CDR2 is YFSETQ. CDR3 amino acids: CASSLGGTSGGYEQYF. The CDR3 DNA reads as TGCGCCAGCAGCTTGGGTGGGACTAGCGGCGGCTACGAGCAGTACTTC.

The chain couples TRBV5-1 to TRBJ2-3; possibly TRBD1 for D (8 bases). This CDR3 contains 15 residues. Germline CDR1 is SGHRS and CDR2 is YFSETQ. Trimming removed 7 bases from V and 3 bases from J, with 18 bases in between. This CDR3 reads CASGDTGGGTDTQYF. The CDR3 coding sequence is TGCGCCAGCGGAGACACAGGGGGAGGGACAGATACGCAGTATTTT.

For this clone: Germline is not matched at one junction end, which may reflect a read error. The same CDR3 can be traced to other DNA sequences in this sample. This chain connects TRBV7-2 to TRBJ2-7; TRBD2 matches at 8 bases. The CDR3 spans 13 residues. Germline CDR1 SGHTA, CDR2 FQGNSA. This CDR3 reads CASSLAGAYEQYF. The CDR3 region has the DNA TGTGCCAGCAGCCTAGCGGGCGCCTACGAGCAGTACTTC.

The chain employs TRBV14 and TRBJ1-1; unclear D gene. The length of the CDR3 is 14 residues. V was clipped by 4 bases and J by 1 base, with 10 bases between them. Per the germline V gene, CDR1 is SGHDN and CDR2 is FVKESK. The CDR3, as DNA: TGTGCCAGCAGCCCCTTTAGGTCGAACACTGAAGCTTTCTTT. It is translated as CASSPFRSNTEAFF.

The chain recombines TRBV27 with TRBJ1-1, with D possibly being TRBD1 (6 bases). CDR1 MNHEY and CDR2 SMNVEV come from the germline V gene (reference sequence). The CDR3 covers 15 residues. V lost 0 bases, J lost 5 bases, and 13 bases lay in between. The CDR3 coding sequence is TGTGCCAGCAGTTTATCGTCCAGGGGTCGGACTGAAGCTTTCTTT. This sequence encodes CASSLSSRGRTEAFF.

V gene TRBV2 combines with J gene TRBJ1-5, with D possibly TRBD1 on 5 matching bases. CDR3 size: 13 residues. The V gene's germline CDR1 is SNHLY and CDR2 FYNNEI. The V end was cut by 5 bases, the J end by 6 bases, with 11 bases between. The CDR3, as DNA: TGTGCCAGCAGTCGCCAGGGAGGTCAGCCCCAGCATTTT. It codes for CASSRQGGQPQHF. Based on the CDR3 plus reference TRBV2 and TRBJ1-5, the full variable domain is EPEVTQTPSHQVTQMGQEVILRCVPISNHLYFYWYRQILGQKVEFLVSFYNNEISEKSEIFDDQFSVERPDGSNFTLKIRSTKLEDSAMYFCASSRQGGQPQHFGDGTRLSIL.

For the CDR3, the DNA is TGTGCCAGCAGTCCTCACAATGAGCAGTTCTTC. This codes for CASSPHNEQFF. This sequence joins TRBV2 and TRBJ2-1, with D unclear. Trimming took off 5 bases at V and 5 bases at J, with 4 bases between the two ends. The CDR3 is made up of 11 amino acids. CDR1 is SNHLY, CDR2 FYNNEI, per germline.

The V gene is TRBV7-2, the J gene TRBJ2-7, with 8 bases that match TRBD1. Germline loops: CDR1 SGHTA, CDR2 FQGNSA. The length of the CDR3 is 13 residues. Losses at the gene ends were 3 bases for V and 6 bases for J; bases not matched to a gene: 4. The CDR3 DNA is TGTGCCAGCAGCTTTCGGCAGGGGGCCGAGCAGTACTTC. Translation: CASSFRQGAEQYF. The full variable domain, rest sourced from reference TRBV7-2 and TRBJ2-7, is GAGVSQSPSNKVTEKGKDVELRCDPISGHTALYWYRQSLGQGLEFLIYFQGNSAPDKSGLPSDRFSAERTGGSVSTLTIQRTQQEDSAVYLCASSFRQGAEQYFGPGTRLTVT.

The chain employs TRBV19 and TRBJ2-1; TRBD2 matches at 13 bases. This CDR3 has 15 residues. With 7 bases clipped from V and 8 bases from J, the junction kept 8 bases outside the gene matches. CDR1 and CDR2 from the germline V gene are LNHDA and SQIVND (reference sequence). The CDR3 loop is CASTDTSGRAHEQFF. CDR3 in DNA: TGTGCCAGTACAGACACTAGCGGGAGGGCCCATGAGCAGTTCTTC.

This rearrangement joins TRBV2 to TRBJ2-7; possibly TRBD1 for D (5 bases). The germline V gene encodes CDR1 SNHLY and CDR2 FYNNEI. This CDR3 has 14 residues. V lost 6 bases and J lost 5, with 17 bases in between. The CDR3 sequence: CASRPRVGLHEQYF. As DNA, the CDR3 is TGTGCCAGCAGGCCCAGGGTCGGGCTCCACGAGCAGTACTTC.

The chain employs TRBV6-1 and TRBJ2-7; D is perhaps TRBD2 (6 bases). Trimming stripped 5 bases from V and 7 bases from J, with 15 bases between. Germline V gene lookup returns CDR1 MNHNS and CDR2 SASEGT. The CDR3 loop spans 13 amino acids. CDR3 protein: CASSPIPSAEQYF. CDR3 DNA: TGTGCCAGCAGTCCAATTCCTAGCGCTGAGCAGTACTTC.

The chain couples TRBV19 to TRBJ1-5; 9 positions match TRBD1. The germline CDR1 and CDR2 sequences are LNHDA and SQIVND (reference sequence). The CDR3 extends over 17 amino acids. V was clipped by 4 bases and J by 3 bases; unmatched bases: 10. This CDR3 reads CASSKDRGRGNNQPQHF. The CDR3 bases are TGTGCCAGTAGTAAGGACAGGGGCCGGGGTAACAATCAGCCCCAGCATTTT. The full variable domain, rest sourced from reference TRBV19 and TRBJ1-5, is DGGITQSPKYLFRKEGQNVTLSCEQNLNHDAMYWYRQDPGQGLRLIYYSQIVNDFQKGDIAEGYSVSREKKESFPLTVTSAQKNPTAFYLCASSKDRGRGNNQPQHFGDGTRLSIL.

The chain recombines TRBV4-1 with TRBJ2-5; tentative D call: TRBD2 (6 bases). The CDR3 is 16 residues long. Germline CDR1 MGHRA, CDR2 YSYEKL. With 0 bases removed from V and 4 bases from J, the gap between germline ends came to 15 bases. CDR3 DNA sequence: TGCGCCAGCAGCCAAGATCCGGGGGAGTTGCGAGAGACCCAGTACTTC. Its protein product is CASSQDPGELRETQYF.

The V and J genes are TRBV27 and TRBJ2-7; D is unresolved. Trimming took 6 bases from V and 2 from J, leaving 5 bases between them. CDR1 is MNHEY, CDR2 SMNVEV, per germline (reference sequence). The CDR3 spans 11 residues. The CDR3 region is CASRTTYEQYF. CDR3 DNA: TGTGCCAGCAGGACCACCTACGAGCAGTACTTC.

The gene calls are TRBV4-2 and TRBJ1-5, with D hard to call. Germline CDR1 is LGHNA and CDR2 is YNFKEQ. Trimming cost V 2 bases and J 5 bases, with 19 bases left between them. The CDR3 sequence is 17 residues long. CDR3 loop: CASSQKVPGRRDQPQHF. The CDR3 DNA sequence: TGTGCCAGCAGCCAAAAGGTGCCGGGCCGCCGGGATCAGCCCCAGCATTTT.

The rearrangement links TRBV18 to TRBJ1-2; possible D gene TRBD1, 6 bases. Germline V gene lookup returns CDR1 KGHSH and CDR2 LQKENI. The CDR3 contains 13 residues. The ends were cut back, 6 bases at V and 6 bases at J, with 14 bases in the middle. The CDR3 here is CASSTMGADGYTF. In DNA, the CDR3 is TGTGCCAGCTCGACAATGGGGGCGGATGGCTACACCTTC.

This chain connects TRBV27 to TRBJ2-7, with D perhaps TRBD1 (6 bases). Germline-derived CDR1 and CDR2 are MNHEY and SMNVEV (reference sequence). This CDR3 is built from 13 residues. V lost 6 bases to trimming and J lost 2 bases, with 11 bases between them. Here the CDR3 reads CASSTQGTYEQYF. In DNA, the CDR3 is TGTGCCAGCAGCACACAGGGAACCTACGAGCAGTACTTC.

Points on this clone: Distinct nucleotide sequences in the sample also encode this CDR3. The chain uses TRBV20-1 and TRBJ2-7; a weak D match, TRBD1 (5 bases). The germline gives CDR1 DFQATT, CDR2 SNEGSKA (reference sequence). The V end was cut by 6 bases, the J end by 4 bases, with 10 bases between. The CDR3 runs to 11 residues. CDR3 sequence reads: CSAPDSYEQYF. The DNA of the CDR3 is TGCAGTGCCCCTGACAGTTACGAGCAGTACTTC.

The rearrangement uses TRBV16 and TRBJ2-5, with D uncertain. V was trimmed by 1 base and J by 2 bases, leaving 14 bases between them. CDR1 is KGHSY and CDR2 is FQNENV in the germline V gene. CDR3 size: 16 residues. The CDR3 nucleotides are TGTGCCAGCAGCCAATGGGGTCGAGACCGGCAAGAGACCCAGTACTTC. This sequence encodes CASSQWGRDRQETQYF.

The chain employs TRBV27 and TRBJ2-7, with TRBD2 matching 10 bases. Germline V gene lookup returns CDR1 MNHEY and CDR2 SMNVEV (reference sequence). The CDR3 has 18 amino acids. V lost 7 bases, J lost 2 bases, and 17 bases stayed unmatched. CDR3 in amino acids: CASIPVDSTSGSTYEQYF. For the CDR3, the DNA is TGTGCCAGCATTCCCGTCGACTCGACTAGCGGGTCAACCTACGAGCAGTACTTC.

This rearrangement joins TRBV5-8 to TRBJ1-5, with TRBD1 matching over 8 bases. V shed 0 bases and J 5 bases; nucleotides not matched to a gene: 4. Germline CDR1 and CDR2: SGHTS and YDEGEE. The CDR3 has 15 amino acids. CDR3 amino acids: CASSLGQGLYQPQHF. The CDR3, as DNA: TGTGCCAGCAGCTTGGGACAGGGGTTGTATCAGCCCCAGCATTTT. The full variable domain, rest sourced from reference TRBV5-8 and TRBJ1-5, is EAGVTQSPTHLIKTRGQQATLRCSPISGHTSVYWYQQALGLGLQFLLWYDEGEERNRGNFPPRFSGRQFPNYSSELNVNALELEDSALYLCASSLGQGLYQPQHFGDGTRLSIL.